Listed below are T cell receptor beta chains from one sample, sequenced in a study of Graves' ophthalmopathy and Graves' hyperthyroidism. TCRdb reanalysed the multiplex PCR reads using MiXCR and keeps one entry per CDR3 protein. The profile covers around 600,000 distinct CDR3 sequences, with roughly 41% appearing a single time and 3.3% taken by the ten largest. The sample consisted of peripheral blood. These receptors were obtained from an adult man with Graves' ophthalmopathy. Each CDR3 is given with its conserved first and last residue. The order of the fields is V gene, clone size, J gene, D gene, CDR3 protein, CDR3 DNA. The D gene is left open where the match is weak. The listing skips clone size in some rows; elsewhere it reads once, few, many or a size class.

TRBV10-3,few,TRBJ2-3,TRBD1,CAISGGQDSADTQYF,TGTGCCATCAGTGGTGGACAGGACAGCGCAGATACGCAGTATTTT
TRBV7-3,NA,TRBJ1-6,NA,CASSVARDWDSPLHF,TGTGCCAGCAGCGTGGCCCGGGATTGGGATTCACCCCTCCACTTT
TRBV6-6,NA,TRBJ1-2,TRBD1,CASSEENWGQGYGYTF,TGTGCCAGCAGTGAAGAAAATTGGGGACAGGGCTATGGCTACACCTTC
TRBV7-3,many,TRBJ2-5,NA,CASSPSTATSETQYF,TGTGCCAGCAGCCCCTCGACAGCCACCTCGGAGACCCAGTACTTC
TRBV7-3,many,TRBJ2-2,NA,CASSPHRDTGELFF,TGTGCCAGCAGCCCCCACCGGGACACCGGGGAGCTGTTTTTT
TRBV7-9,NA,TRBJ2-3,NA,CASSFGGTDTQYF,TGTGCCAGCAGCTTCGGTGGTACAGATACGCAGTATTTT
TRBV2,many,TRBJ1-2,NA,CAGVGSNYGYTF,TGTGCCGGGGTAGGCTCTAACTATGGCTACACCTTC
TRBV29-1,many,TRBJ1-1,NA,CSVHQRQDRNTEAFF,TGCAGCGTCCATCAGAGACAGGACCGGAACACTGAAGCTTTCTTT
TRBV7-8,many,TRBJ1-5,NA,CASSFNQGQNQPQHF,TGTGCCAGCAGCTTTAATCAGGGGCAAAATCAGCCCCAGCATTTT
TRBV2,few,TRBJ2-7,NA,CASSTTPGYEQYF,TGTGCCAGCAGTACTACCCCGGGCTACGAGCAGTACTTC
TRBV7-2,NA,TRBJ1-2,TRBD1,CASSLGGDRVYGYTF,TGTGCCAGCAGCTTAGGGGGTGACAGGGTTTATGGCTACACCTTC
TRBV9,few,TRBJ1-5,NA,CASIKGAVYQPQHF,TGTGCCAGCATCAAAGGGGCAGTATATCAGCCCCAGCATTTT
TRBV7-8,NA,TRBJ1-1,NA,CASSLEVVGRNTEAFF,TGTGCCAGCAGCTTAGAGGTGGTAGGGAGGAACACTGAAGCTTTCTTT
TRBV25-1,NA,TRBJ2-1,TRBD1,CASSPQGDRRYNEQFF,TGTGCCAGCAGCCCACAGGGGGACAGGCGATACAATGAGCAGTTCTTC
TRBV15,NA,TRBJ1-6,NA,CATSRQSSYNSPLHF,TGTGCCACCAGCAGGCAGAGCTCCTATAATTCACCCCTCCACTTT
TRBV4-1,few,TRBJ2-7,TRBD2,CASSKLGRAYEQYF,TGCGCCAGCAGCAAGTTAGGGAGGGCCTACGAGCAGTACTTC
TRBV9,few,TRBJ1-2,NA,CASSPVGMAANYGYTF,TGTGCCAGCTCACCTGTGGGGATGGCGGCTAACTATGGCTACACCTTC
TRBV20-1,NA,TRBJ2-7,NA,CNARQAYSYEQYF,TGCAATGCACGACAGGCTTACTCCTACGAGCAGTACTTC
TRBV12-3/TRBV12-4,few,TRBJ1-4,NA,CASSYSSGTSGLGKLFF,TGTGCCAGCAGTTACTCTTCCGGGACGTCGGGTCTGGGAAAACTGTTTTTT
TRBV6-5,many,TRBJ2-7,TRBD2,CASSSPSGFTYEQYF,TGTGCCAGCAGTTCCCCTAGCGGGTTTACCTACGAGCAGTACTTC
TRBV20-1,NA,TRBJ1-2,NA,CSARDIGDRKGANYGYTF,TGCAGTGCTAGAGATATTGGGGACCGCAAAGGGGCTAACTATGGCTACACCTTC
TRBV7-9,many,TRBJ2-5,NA,CASSFGGGATQYF,TGTGCCAGCAGCTTTGGCGGCGGGGCGACCCAGTACTTC
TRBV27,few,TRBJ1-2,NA,CASRRQNYGYTF,TGTGCCAGCAGAAGACAAAACTATGGCTACACCTTC